What follows are 11 T cell receptor beta chains derived from one specimen sequenced in a study of blood T cell repertoires in COVID-19. The table came from immunoSEQ multiplex PCR; TCRdb's copy has only in-frame clones and leaves some out. The data contain about 50,000 clones, about 84% of them singletons. Material for sequencing was peripheral blood. The origin of the receptors is a man in his fifties or sixties with acute or convalescent COVID-19.

CDR3 loop: CASSIGGPTEAFF. CDR3 nucleotides: TGTGCCAGCAGCATCGGAGGGCCCACTGAAGCTTTCTTT. The chain has TRBV5-6 and TRBJ1-1; no reliable D call. The V end was cut by 4 bases, the J end by 4 bases, with 11 bases between. Germline assignment: CDR1 SGHDT and CDR2 YYEEEE. The length of the CDR3 is 13 residues.

The chain joins TRBV12-3 or TRBV12-4 to TRBJ2-7; unclear D gene. CDR3 length: 13 residues. V was pared by 5 bases and J by 1 base, with 9 bases between. The DNA of the CDR3 is TGTGCCAGCAGTCCCCTTCAGTCCTACGAGCAGTACTTC. Its translation: CASSPLQSYEQYF.

V and J are TRBV12-3 or TRBV12-4 and TRBJ1-6; 8 nucleotides agree with TRBD1. Trimming at V came to 6 bases and at J to 8 bases, leaving 3 bases not matched to a gene. The CDR3 is 13 amino acids. This chain's CDR3 is CASRQGEDSPLHF. Here the CDR3 DNA reads TGTGCCAGCAGACAGGGGGAGGATTCACCCCTCCACTTT.

This chain joins TRBV18 and TRBJ1-3; tentatively, D is TRBD1 (6 bases). CDR1 KGHSH and CDR2 LQKENI come from the germline V gene. The length of the CDR3 is 17 residues. V shed 5 bases and J shed 0 bases, with 17 bases lying between them. The CDR3: CASSLRQEYYSGNTIYF. CDR3 coding DNA: TGTGCCAGCTCATTAAGACAGGAGTACTACTCTGGAAACACCATATATTTT.

V and J are TRBV2 and TRBJ2-7; TRBD1 aligns across 7 bases. CDR3 length: 14 residues. Germline V lookup: CDR1 SNHLY, CDR2 FYNNEI. The V segment lost 1 base and the J segment 2 bases; nucleotides outside the gene matches: 2. The CDR3 reads CASSEVGTAYEQYF. CDR3 in DNA: TGTGCCAGCAGTGAAGTCGGGACAGCCTACGAGCAGTACTTC.

The chain joins TRBV5-8 to TRBJ1-5, with TRBD1 identical over 7 bases. Germline assignment: CDR1 SGHTS and CDR2 YDEGEE. With V trimmed by 4 bases and J by 0 bases, 10 bases remained unmatched. The CDR3 spans 17 residues. CDR3 in DNA: TGTGCCAGCAGCCCCGGGACAGTGCTCTATAGCAATCAGCCCCAGCATTTT. Amino acids: CASSPGTVLYSNQPQHF.

This clone was recorded a few times. This chain joins TRBV5-8 and TRBJ1-2; D is uncertain. Germline V lookup: CDR1 SGHTS, CDR2 YDEGEE. This CDR3 contains 14 residues. V lost 6 bases and J 4 bases, leaving 16 bases between the germline ends. The CDR3 region has the DNA TGTGCCAGCACCAGCCGGGGAAACTTCTATGGCTACACCTTC. Its translation: CASTSRGNFYGYTF. Full variable domain (rest looked up from reference TRBV5-8 and TRBJ1-2): EAGVTQSPTHLIKTRGQQATLRCSPISGHTSVYWYQQALGLGLQFLLWYDEGEERNRGNFPPRFSGRQFPNYSSELNVNALELEDSALYLCASTSRGNFYGYTFGSGTRLTVV.

The chain joins TRBV9 to TRBJ1-3; D uncertain. CDR3 length equals 15 residues. The V and J ends lost 0 bases and 4 bases respectively, with 11 bases between them. CDR1 and CDR2 (germline): SGDLS, YYNGEE. CDR3 bases: TGTGCCAGCAGCGTAGTTGGTGGTACAGGAAACACCATATATTTT. It is translated as CASSVVGGTGNTIYF.

This clone was observed a single time. The V and J genes are TRBV6-5 and TRBJ2-7; 9 bases line up with TRBD1. The V gene end was trimmed by 5 bases and the J gene end by 3 bases; junction bases not matched to a gene: 8. This CDR3 spans 15 amino acids. In germline, CDR1 is MNHEY, CDR2 SVGAGI. The CDR3 reads CASSPGTGWDYEQYF. The CDR3 region has the DNA TGTGCCAGCAGTCCCGGGACAGGGTGGGACTACGAGCAGTACTTC.

The chain links TRBV27 to TRBJ1-6; possibly TRBD1 for D (5 bases). Germline V CDR1 and CDR2: MNHEY, SMNVEV (reference sequence). Trimming shortened V by 4 bases and J by 6 bases, and 13 bases separated the two germline ends. The CDR3 runs to 15 residues. The CDR3 nucleotides are TGTGCCAGCAGTTCCGGACAAAGCCTTAATTCACCCCTCCACTTT. Residues: CASSSGQSLNSPLHF.

This clone turned up a few times. V usage is TRBV9 and J usage is TRBJ2-1; possible D gene TRBD2, 6 bases. The CDR3 runs to 13 residues. The germline V gene encodes CDR1 SGDLS and CDR2 YYNGEE. Trimming took off 3 bases at V and 9 bases at J, with 13 bases between the two ends. The CDR3 loop reads CASSAEPGGEQFF. The DNA for the CDR3 is TGTGCCAGCAGCGCCGAACCCGGGGGTGAGCAGTTCTTC.